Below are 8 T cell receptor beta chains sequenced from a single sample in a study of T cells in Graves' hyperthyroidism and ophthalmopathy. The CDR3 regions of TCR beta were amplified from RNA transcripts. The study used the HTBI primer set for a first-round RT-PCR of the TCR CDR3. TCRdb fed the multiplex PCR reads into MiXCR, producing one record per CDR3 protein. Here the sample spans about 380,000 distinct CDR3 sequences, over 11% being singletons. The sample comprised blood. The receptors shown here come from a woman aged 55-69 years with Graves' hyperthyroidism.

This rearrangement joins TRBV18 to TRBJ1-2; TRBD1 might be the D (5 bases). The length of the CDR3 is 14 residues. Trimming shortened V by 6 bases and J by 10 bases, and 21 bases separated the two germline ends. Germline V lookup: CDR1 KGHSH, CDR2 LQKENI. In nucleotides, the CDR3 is TGTGCCAGCTCCCATGGAGAGAAAGGGGTGGTCTACACCTTC. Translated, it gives CASSHGEKGVVYTF.

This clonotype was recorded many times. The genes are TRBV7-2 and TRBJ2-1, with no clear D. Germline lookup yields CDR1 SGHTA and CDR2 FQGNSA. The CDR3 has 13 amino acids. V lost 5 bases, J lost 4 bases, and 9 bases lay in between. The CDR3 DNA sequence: TGTGCCAGCAGCATCGACCAGTACAATGAGCAGTTCTTC. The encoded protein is CASSIDQYNEQFF.

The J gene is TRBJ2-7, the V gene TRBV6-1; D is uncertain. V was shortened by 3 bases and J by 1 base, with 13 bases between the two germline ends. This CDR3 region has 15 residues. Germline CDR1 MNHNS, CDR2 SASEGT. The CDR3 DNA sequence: TGTGCCAGCAGTGACTTAGGGTCGCATTCCTACGAGCAGTACTTC. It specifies CASSDLGSHSYEQYF.

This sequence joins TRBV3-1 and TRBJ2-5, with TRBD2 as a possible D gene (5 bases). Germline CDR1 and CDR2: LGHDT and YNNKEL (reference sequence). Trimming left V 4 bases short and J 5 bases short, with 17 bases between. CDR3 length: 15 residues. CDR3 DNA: TGTGCCAGCAGCCTTGCCGGGAACCCGAGGGAGACCCAGTACTTC. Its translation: CASSLAGNPRETQYF.

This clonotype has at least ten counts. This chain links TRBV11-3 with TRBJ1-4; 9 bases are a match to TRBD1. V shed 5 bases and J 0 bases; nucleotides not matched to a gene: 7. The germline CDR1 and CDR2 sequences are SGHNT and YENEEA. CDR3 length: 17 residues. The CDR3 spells CASSGDRERTTNEKLFF. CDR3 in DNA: TGTGCCAGCAGCGGGGACAGGGAACGAACAACTAATGAAAAACTGTTTTTT.

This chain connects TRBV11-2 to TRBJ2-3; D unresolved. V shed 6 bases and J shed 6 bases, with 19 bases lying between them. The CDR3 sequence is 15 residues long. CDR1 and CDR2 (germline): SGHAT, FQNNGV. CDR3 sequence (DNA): TGTGCCAGCAGTGCCGGAAGGGTTTCCACGGATACGCAGTATTTT. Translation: CASSAGRVSTDTQYF.

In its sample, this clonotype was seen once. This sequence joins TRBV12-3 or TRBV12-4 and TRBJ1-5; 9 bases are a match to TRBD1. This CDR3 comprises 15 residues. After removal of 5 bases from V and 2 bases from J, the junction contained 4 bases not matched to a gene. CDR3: CASSGGQGGNQPQHF. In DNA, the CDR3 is TGTGCCAGCAGTGGGGGACAGGGCGGCAATCAGCCCCAGCATTTT.

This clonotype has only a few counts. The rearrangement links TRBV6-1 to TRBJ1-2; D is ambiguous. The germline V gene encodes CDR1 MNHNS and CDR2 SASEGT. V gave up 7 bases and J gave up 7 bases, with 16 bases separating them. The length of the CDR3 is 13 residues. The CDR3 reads CASNVGKGSGYTF. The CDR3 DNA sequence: TGTGCCAGCAATGTAGGAAAGGGCTCTGGCTACACCTTC.